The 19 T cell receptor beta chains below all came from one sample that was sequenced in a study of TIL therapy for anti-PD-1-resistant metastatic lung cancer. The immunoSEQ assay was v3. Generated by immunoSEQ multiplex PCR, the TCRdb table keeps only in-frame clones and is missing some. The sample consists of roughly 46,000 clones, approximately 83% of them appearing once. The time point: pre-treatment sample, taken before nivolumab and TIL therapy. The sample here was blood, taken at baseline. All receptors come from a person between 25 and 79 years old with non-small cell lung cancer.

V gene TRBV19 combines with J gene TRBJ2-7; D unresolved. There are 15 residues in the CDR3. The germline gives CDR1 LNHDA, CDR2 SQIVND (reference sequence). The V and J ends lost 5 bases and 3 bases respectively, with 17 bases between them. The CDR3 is CASSPHRGSSYEQYF. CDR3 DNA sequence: TGTGCCAGTAGTCCGCACCGTGGCAGTAGCTACGAGCAGTACTTC.

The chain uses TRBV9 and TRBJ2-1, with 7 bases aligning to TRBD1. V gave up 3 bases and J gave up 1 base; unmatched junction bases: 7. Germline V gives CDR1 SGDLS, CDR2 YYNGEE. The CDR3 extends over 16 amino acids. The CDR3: CASSGVRDRSYNEQFF. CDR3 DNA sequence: TGTGCCAGCAGCGGTGTCCGGGACAGATCCTACAATGAGCAGTTCTTC.

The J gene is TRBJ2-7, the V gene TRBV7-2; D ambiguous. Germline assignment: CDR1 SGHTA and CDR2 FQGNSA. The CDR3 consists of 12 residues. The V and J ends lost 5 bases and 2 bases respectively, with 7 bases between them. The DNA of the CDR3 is TGTGCCAGCAGCCCTTCAACCTACGAGCAGTACTTC. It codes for CASSPSTYEQYF.

This CDR3 reads CASSLMGTSGLSYEQYF. In DNA, the CDR3 is TGTGCCAGCAGCTTAATGGGGACTAGCGGCCTCTCCTACGAGCAGTACTTC. V is TRBV5-4 and J is TRBJ2-7, with TRBD2 matching over 11 bases. Germline CDR1 reads SGHNT; CDR2 reads YYREEE (reference sequence). Unmatched junction bases numbered 7, after V lost 2 bases and J lost 0 bases. CDR3 length: 17 amino acids.

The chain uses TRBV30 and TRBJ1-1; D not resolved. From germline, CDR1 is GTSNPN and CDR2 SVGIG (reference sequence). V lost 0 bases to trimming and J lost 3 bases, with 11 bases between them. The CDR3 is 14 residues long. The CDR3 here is CAWSVRPADTEAFF. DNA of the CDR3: TGTGCCTGGAGTGTACGACCGGCGGACACTGAAGCTTTCTTT.

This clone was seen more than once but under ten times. The chain's CDR3 is CATSDLRPGSTGELFF. Written as DNA, the CDR3 is TGTGCCACCAGTGATTTAAGGCCAGGGTCCACCGGGGAGCTGTTTTTT. The V gene is TRBV24-1, the J gene TRBJ2-2; D is possibly TRBD1 (5 bases). Looked up from germline, CDR1 is KGHDR and CDR2 is SFDVKD. Trimming left V 1 base short and J 4 bases short, with 12 bases between. The CDR3 spans 16 residues.

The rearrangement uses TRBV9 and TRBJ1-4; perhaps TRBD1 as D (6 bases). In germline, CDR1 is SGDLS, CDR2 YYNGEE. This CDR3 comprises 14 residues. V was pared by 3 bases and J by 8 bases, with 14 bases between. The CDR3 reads CASSETGAREKLFF. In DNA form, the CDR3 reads TGTGCCAGCAGCGAGACGGGGGCCCGCGAAAAACTGTTTTTT.

CDR3 residues: CASRVGSRDGEQFF. The CDR3 DNA is TGCGCCAGCAGGGTGGGGAGCCGGGATGGTGAGCAGTTCTTC. The chain carries TRBV5-1 and TRBJ2-1; possible D gene TRBD2, 5 bases. CDR3 length: 14 amino acids. V lost 5 bases and J lost 9, with 18 bases in between. Germline V gene sequence: CDR1 SGHRS, CDR2 YFSETQ. Variable domain in full (rest from reference TRBV5-1 and TRBJ2-1): KAGVTQTPRYLIKTRGQQVTLSCSPISGHRSVSWYQQTPGQGLQFLFEYFSETQRNKGNFPGRFSGRQFSNSRSEMNVSTLELGDSALYLCASRVGSRDGEQFFGPGTRLTVL.

CDR3 DNA sequence: TGTGCCAGCAGCCAAGACTTTCCTAGGGAAGGTGGCACAGATACGCAGTATTTT. This translates into CASSQDFPREGGTDTQYF. V usage is TRBV3-1 (or the pseudogene TRBV3-2) and J usage is TRBJ2-3, with D hard to call. CDR1 is LGHDT and CDR2 is YNNKEL in the germline V gene (reference sequence). V shed 0 bases and J shed 1 base, with 17 bases lying between them. The CDR3 runs 18 residues.

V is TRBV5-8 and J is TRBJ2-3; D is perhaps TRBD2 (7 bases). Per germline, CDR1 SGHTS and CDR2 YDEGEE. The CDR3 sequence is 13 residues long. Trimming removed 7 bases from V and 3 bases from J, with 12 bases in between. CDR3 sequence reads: CASPGRGTDTQYF. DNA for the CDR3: TGTGCCAGCCCAGGGAGGGGGACAGATACGCAGTATTTT. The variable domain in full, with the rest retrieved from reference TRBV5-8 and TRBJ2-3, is EAGVTQSPTHLIKTRGQQATLRCSPISGHTSVYWYQQALGLGLQFLLWYDEGEERNRGNFPPRFSGRQFPNYSSELNVNALELEDSALYLCASPGRGTDTQYFGPGTRLTVL.

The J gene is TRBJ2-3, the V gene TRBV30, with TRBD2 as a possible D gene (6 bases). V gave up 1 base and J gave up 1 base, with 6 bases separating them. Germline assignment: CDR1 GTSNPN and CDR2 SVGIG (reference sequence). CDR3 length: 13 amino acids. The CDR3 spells CAWSGEGTDTQYF. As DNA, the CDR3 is TGTGCCTGGAGTGGGGAGGGCACAGATACGCAGTATTTT.

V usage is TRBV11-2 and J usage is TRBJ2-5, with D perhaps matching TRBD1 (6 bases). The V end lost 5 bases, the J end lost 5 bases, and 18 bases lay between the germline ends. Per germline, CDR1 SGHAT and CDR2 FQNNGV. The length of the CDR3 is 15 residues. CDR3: CASSRRQVLMETQYF. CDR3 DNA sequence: TGTGCCAGCAGCCGGCGACAGGTTCTGATGGAGACCCAGTACTTC.

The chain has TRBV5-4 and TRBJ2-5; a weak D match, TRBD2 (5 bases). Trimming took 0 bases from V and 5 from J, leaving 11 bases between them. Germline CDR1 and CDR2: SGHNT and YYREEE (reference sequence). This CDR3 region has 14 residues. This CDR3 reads CASSLGPGGETQYF. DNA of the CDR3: TGTGCCAGCAGCTTGGGACCAGGCGGGGAGACCCAGTACTTC. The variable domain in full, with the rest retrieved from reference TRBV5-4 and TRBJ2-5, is ETGVTQSPTHLIKTRGQQVTLRCSSQSGHNTVSWYQQALGQGPQFIFQYYREEENGRGNFPPRFSGLQFPNYSSELNVNALELDDSALYLCASSLGPGGETQYFGPGTRLLVL.

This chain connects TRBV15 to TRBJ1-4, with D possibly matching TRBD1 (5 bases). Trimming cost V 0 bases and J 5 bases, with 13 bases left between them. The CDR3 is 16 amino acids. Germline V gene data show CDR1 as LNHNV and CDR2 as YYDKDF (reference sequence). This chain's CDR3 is CATSRDRGALNEKLFF. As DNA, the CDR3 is TGTGCCACCAGCAGAGATCGTGGGGCTTTGAATGAAAAACTGTTTTTT.

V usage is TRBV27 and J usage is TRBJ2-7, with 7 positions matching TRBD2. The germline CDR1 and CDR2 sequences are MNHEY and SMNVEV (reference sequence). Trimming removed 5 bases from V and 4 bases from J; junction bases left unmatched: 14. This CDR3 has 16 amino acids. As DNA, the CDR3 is TGTGCCAGCAGTCCCCTTGGGGCGGGGGAAGGATACGAGCAGTACTTC. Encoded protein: CASSPLGAGEGYEQYF.

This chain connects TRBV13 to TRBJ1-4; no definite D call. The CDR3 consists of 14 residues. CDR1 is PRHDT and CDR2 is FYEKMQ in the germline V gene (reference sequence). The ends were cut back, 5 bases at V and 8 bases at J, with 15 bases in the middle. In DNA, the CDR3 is TGTGCCAGCAGCAAAGACACATCGCCCGAAAAACTGTTTTTT. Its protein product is CASSKDTSPEKLFF.

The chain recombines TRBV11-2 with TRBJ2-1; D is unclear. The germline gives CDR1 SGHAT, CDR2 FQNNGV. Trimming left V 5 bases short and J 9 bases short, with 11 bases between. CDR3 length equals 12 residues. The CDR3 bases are TGTGCCAGCAGCCGCCCAGCAGGTGAGCAGTTCTTC. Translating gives CASSRPAGEQFF. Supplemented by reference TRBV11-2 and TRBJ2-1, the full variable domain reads EAGVAQSPRYKIIEKRQSVAFWCNPISGHATLYWYQQILGQGPKLLIQFQNNGVVDDSQLPKDRFSAERLKGVDSTLKIQPAKLEDSAVYLCASSRPAGEQFFGPGTRLTVL.

CDR3 region: CASSLTTGILDEQFF. The CDR3 coding sequence is TGTGCCAGCAGCCTAACGACAGGGATCTTGGATGAGCAGTTCTTC. This chain joins TRBV5-4 and TRBJ2-1, with TRBD1 identical over 7 bases. With 4 bases clipped from V and 8 bases from J, the junction kept 12 bases outside the gene matches. CDR3 size: 15 residues. Germline V gives CDR1 SGHNT, CDR2 YYREEE (reference sequence). Using reference TRBV5-4 and TRBJ2-1 for the parts outside the CDR3, the full variable domain is ETGVTQSPTHLIKTRGQQVTLRCSSQSGHNTVSWYQQALGQGPQFIFQYYREEENGRGNFPPRFSGLQFPNYSSELNVNALELDDSALYLCASSLTTGILDEQFFGPGTRLTVL.

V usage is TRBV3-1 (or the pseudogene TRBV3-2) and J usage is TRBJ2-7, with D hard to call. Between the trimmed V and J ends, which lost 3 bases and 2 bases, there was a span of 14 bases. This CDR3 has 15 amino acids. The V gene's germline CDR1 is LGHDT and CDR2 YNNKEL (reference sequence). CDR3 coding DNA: TGTGCCAGCAGCCATGGGAAAGGCCCTCCCTACGAGCAGTACTTC. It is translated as CASSHGKGPPYEQYF.